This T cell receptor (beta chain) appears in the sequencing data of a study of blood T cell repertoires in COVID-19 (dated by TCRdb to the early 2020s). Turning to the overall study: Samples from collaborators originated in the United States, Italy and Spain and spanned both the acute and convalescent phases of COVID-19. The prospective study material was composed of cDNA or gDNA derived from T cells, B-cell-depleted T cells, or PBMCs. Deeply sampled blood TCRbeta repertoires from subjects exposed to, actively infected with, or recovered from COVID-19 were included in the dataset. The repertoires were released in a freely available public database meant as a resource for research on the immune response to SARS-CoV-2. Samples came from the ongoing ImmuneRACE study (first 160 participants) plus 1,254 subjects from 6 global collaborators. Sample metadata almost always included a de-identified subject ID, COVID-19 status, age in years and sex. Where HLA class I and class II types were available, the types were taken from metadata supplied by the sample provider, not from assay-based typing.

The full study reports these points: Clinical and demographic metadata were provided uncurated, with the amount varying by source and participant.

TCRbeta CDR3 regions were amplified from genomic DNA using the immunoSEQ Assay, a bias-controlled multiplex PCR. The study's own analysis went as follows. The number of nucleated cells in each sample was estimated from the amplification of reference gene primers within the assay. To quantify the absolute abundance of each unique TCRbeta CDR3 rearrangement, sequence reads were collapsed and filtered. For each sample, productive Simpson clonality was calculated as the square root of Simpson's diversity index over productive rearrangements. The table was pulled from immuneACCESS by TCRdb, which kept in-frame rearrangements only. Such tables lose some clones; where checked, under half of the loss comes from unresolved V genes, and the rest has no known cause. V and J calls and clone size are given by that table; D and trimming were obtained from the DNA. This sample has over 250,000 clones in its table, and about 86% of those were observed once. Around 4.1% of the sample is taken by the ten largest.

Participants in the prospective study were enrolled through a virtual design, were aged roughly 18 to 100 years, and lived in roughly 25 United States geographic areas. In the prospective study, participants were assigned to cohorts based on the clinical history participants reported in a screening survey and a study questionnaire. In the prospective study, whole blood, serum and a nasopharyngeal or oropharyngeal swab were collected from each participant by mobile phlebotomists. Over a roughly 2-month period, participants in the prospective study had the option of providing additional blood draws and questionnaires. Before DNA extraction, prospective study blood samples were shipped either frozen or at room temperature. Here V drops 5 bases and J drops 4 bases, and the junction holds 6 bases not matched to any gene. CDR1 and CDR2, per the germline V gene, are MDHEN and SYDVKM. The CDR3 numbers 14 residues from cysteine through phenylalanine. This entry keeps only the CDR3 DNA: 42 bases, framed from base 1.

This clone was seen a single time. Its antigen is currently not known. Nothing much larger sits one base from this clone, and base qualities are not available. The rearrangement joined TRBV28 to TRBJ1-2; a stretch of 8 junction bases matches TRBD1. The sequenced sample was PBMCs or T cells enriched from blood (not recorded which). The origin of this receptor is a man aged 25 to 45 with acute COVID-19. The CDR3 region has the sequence CASSLRQGFYGYTF. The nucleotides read TGTGCCAGCAGTCTCCGACAGGGGTTCTATGGCTACACCTTC.